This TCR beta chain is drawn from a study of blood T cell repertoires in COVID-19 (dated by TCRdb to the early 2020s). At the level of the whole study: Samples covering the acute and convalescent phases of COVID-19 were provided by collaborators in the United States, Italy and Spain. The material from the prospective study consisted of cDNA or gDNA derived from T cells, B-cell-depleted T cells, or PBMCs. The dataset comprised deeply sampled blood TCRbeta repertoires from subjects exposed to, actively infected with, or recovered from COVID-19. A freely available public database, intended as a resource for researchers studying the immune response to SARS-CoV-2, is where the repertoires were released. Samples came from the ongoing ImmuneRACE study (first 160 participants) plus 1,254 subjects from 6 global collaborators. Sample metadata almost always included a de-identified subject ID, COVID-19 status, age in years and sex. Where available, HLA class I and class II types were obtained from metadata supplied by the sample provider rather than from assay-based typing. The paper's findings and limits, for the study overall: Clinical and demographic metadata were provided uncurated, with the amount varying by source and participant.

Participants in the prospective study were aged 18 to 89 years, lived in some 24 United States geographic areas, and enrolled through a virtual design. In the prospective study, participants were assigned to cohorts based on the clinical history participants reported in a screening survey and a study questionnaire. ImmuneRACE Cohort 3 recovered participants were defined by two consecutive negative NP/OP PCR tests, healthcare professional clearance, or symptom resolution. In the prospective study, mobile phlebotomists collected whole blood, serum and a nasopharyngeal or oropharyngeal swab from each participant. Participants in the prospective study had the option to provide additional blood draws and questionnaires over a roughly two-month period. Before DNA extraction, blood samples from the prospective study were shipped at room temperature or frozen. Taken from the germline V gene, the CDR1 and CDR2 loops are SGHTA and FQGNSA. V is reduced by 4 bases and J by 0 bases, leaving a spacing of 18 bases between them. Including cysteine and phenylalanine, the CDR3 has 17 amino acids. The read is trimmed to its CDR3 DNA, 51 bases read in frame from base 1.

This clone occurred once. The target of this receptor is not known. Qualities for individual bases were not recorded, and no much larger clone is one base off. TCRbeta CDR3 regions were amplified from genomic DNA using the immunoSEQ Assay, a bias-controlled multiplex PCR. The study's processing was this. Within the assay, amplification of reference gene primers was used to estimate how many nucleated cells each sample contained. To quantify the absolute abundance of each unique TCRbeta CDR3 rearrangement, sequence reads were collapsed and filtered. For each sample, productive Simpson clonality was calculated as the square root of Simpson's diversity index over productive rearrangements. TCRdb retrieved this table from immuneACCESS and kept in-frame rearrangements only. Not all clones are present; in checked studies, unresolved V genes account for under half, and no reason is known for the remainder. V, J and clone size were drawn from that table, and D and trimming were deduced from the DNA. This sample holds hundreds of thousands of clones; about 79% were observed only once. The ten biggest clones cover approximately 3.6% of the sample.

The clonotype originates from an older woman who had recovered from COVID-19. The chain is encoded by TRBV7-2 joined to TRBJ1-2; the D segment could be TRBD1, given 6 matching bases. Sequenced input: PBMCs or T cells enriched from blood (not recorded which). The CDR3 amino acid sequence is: CASSSPSASGANYGYTF. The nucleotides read TGTGCCAGCAGCTCCCCCTCTGCGTCAGGGGCTAACTATGGCTACACCTTC.